This TCR beta chain is drawn from a study of radiation and T cells in renal cell carcinoma. Study-wide results and caveats: Irradiated tumors had higher TCR clonality than control tumors. Dominant CDR3 motifs occupied more repertoire in irradiated than control tumors.

To note about this clone: The target antigen is unknown.

Assay used: immunoSEQ multiplex PCR; TCRdb lists only in-frame clones, some missing. The table lists about 15,000 clones, over 50% of them singletons. Treatment noted: treatment-naive control, cytoreductive nephrectomy. The patient's renal cell carcinoma had clear cell pathology. Control tumors came from a handful of females and roughly twelve males, aged 40 to 82. Source: tumor tissue, taken from a patient whose treatment was nephrectomy without radiotherapy. The TCR comes from a middle-aged man with renal cell carcinoma.

This chain's CDR3 is CASSLSPASYEQYF. The DNA of the CDR3 is TGCGCCAGCAGCTTGAGCCCCGCAAGCTACGAGCAGTACTTC. The rearrangement links TRBV5-1 to TRBJ2-7; D is ambiguous. The CDR3 runs 14 residues. V was trimmed by 1 base and J by 3 bases, leaving 11 bases between them. Germline V gives CDR1 SGHRS, CDR2 YFSETQ.